The T cell receptor (beta chain) under discussion was sequenced for a study of CD8 T cells in ankylosing spondylitis. TCRdb re-analysed the 5' RACE reads in MiXCR, keeping a single row per CDR3 protein. This sample carries fewer than 550,000 distinct CDR3 sequences, approximately 5.3% of them seen once, and the ten largest clones take approximately 3.5%. Study-wide results and limits: CD8+ disease-linked clones were present at relatively low frequencies in blood. In ankylosing spondylitis patients, matched synovial fluid reportedly showed significant enrichment of disease-linked clones. Several highly homologous variants made up a TCR beta motif that seemed to typify ankylosing spondylitis blood.

Germline-derived CDR1 and CDR2 are MNHEY and SVGAGI. Trimming left V 2 bases short and J 5 bases short, with 16 bases between. The CDR3 runs 15 residues. In this sample, this clonotype turned up a few times. Its antigen is undetermined. The V and J genes are TRBV6-5 and TRBJ2-7, with a possible D match to TRBD1 (6 bases). The sample consisted of blood, either unsorted or a sorted T cell fraction (not recorded which). The receptor comes from a male donor with ankylosing spondylitis. CDR3 DNA sequence: TGTGCCAGCAGTTACCCTCTGAGACAGGACGACGAGCAGTACTTC. As protein: CASSYPLRQDDEQYF.